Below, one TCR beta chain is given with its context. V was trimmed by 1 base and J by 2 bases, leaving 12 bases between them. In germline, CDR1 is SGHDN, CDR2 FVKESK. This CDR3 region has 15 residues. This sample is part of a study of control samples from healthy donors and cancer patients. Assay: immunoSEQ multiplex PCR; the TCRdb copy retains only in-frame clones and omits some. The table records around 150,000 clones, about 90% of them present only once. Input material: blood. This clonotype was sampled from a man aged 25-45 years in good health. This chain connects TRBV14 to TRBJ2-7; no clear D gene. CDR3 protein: CASSQAPGLAYEQYF. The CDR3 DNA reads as TGTGCCAGCAGCCAAGCACCGGGCCTTGCCTACGAGCAGTACTTC. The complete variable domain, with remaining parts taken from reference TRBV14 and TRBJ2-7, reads EAGVTQFPSHSVIEKGQTVTLRCDPISGHDNLYWYRRVMGKEIKFLLHFVKESKQDESGMPNNRFLAERTGGTYSTLKVQPAELEDSGVYFCASSQAPGLAYEQYFGPGTRLTVT.